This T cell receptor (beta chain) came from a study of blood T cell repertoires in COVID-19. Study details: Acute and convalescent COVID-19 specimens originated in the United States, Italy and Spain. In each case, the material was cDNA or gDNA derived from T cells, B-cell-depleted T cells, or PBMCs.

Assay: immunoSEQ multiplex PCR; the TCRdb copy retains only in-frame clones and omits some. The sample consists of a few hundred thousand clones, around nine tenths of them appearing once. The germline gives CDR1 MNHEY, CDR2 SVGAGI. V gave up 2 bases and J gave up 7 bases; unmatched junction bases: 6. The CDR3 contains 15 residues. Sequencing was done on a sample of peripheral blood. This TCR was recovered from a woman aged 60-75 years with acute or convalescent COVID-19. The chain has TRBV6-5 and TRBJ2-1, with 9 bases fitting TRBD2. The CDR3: CASSYRGTSMNEQFF. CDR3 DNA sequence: TGTGCCAGCAGTTACCGCGGGACTAGCATGAATGAGCAGTTCTTC.